These T cell receptor beta chains were read from a single sample in a study of cytomegalovirus exposure and HLA in healthy donors. Assay: immunoSEQ multiplex PCR; the TCRdb copy retains only in-frame clones and omits some. Seen here are 150,000 to 200,000 clones, 86% observed once, and the top ten hold over 1.3%. The sample consisted of PBMCs. These receptors all come from a woman aged 18-29 years in good health and CMV-seronegative. Each CDR3 is given with its conserved first and last residue. A D gene is named only where the DNA matches it firmly. A row's size may be missing; if present it is once, few, many or a size class.

TRBD2 TRBJ2-3 few TRBV6-4 CASSVASGGSTDTQYF TGTGCCAGCAGTGTGGCTAGCGGGGGAAGCACAGATACGCAGTATTTT
TRBD1 TRBJ2-1 few TRBV30 CAWSAGQGAGPSYNEQFF TGTGCCTGGAGTGCCGGACAGGGGGCGGGTCCCTCCTACAATGAGCAGTTCTTC
NA TRBJ2-3 once TRBV7-6 CASSLAGASTDTQYF TGTGCCAGCAGCTTAGCGGGCGCTAGCACAGATACGCAGTATTTT
TRBD1 TRBJ2-2 once TRBV9 CASSDSGTGDTGELFF TGTGCCAGCAGCGATTCCGGGACAGGGGATACCGGGGAGCTGTTTTTT
TRBD2 TRBJ2-1 NA TRBV19 CASSPWTSGRARDNEQFF TGTGCCAGTAGTCCCTGGACTAGCGGGAGGGCCAGGGACAATGAGCAGTTCTTC
NA TRBJ2-1 NA TRBV5-4 CASSLGGRDSYNEQFF TGTGCCAGCAGCTTGGGAGGGCGGGACTCGTACAATGAGCAGTTCTTC
TRBD2 TRBJ2-7 few TRBV6-5 CASSRGGSTPYEQYF TGTGCCAGCAGTCGGGGAGGGAGTACTCCCTACGAGCAGTACTTC
NA TRBJ2-1 NA TRBV30 CAWSGLNYNEQFF TGTGCCTGGTCGGGACTCAACTACAATGAGCAGTTCTTC
TRBD1 TRBJ1-3 NA TRBV18 CASSPPGQPSSGNTIYF TGTGCCAGCTCACCACCGGGACAGCCGAGCTCTGGAAACACCATATATTTT
TRBD2 TRBJ2-7 NA TRBV29-1 CSVGSSGRARYEQYF TGCAGCGTTGGTTCTAGCGGGAGGGCTAGATACGAGCAGTACTTC
NA TRBJ2-5 NA TRBV5-4 CASSPLAPTTGETQYF TGTGCCAGCAGCCCCCTGGCTCCAACTACGGGAGAGACCCAGTACTTC
TRBD1 TRBJ1-4 NA TRBV2 CASSEGQANQKLFF TGTGCCAGCAGCGAGGGACAGGCTAACCAAAAACTGTTTTTT
NA TRBJ2-5 NA TRBV5-1 CASSLVGEETQYF TGCGCCAGCAGCTTGGTAGGGGAAGAGACCCAGTACTTC
NA TRBJ1-1 NA TRBV20-1 CSANRGSEAFF TGCAGTGCTAATCGGGGATCTGAAGCTTTCTTT
NA TRBJ1-2 NA TRBV30 CAWSGQLRLSNYGYTF TGTGCCTGGAGCGGACAGTTAAGACTTTCGAACTATGGCTACACCTTC
TRBD1 TRBJ2-2 NA TRBV30 CAWSRDRVPDGTGELFF TGTGCCTGGAGTAGGGACAGGGTTCCCGACGGCACCGGGGAGCTGTTTTTT
NA TRBJ1-1 NA TRBV11-2 CASSIRGASGTEAFF TGTGCCAGCAGCATCCGGGGTGCCTCGGGTACTGAAGCTTTCTTT
TRBD1 TRBJ2-7 NA TRBV6-6 CASSYFQGVKQYF TGTGCCAGCAGTTACTTCCAGGGGGTCAAGCAGTACTTC